Following are 2 T cell receptor beta chains from one sample sequenced in a study of control samples from healthy donors and cancer patients. Here immunoSEQ multiplex PCR was the method, and the copy in TCRdb shows in-frame clones only, minus some. The sample yields about 130,000 clones, about 90% seen once. The sample comprised blood. Receptors originate from a man aged 18 to 29 in good health.

The V call is TRBV6-1, the J call TRBJ1-2; D is uncertain. The V end was cut by 2 bases, the J end by 2 bases, with 9 bases between. Germline loops: CDR1 MNHNS, CDR2 SASEGT. The CDR3 totals 14 residues. The CDR3 sequence: CASSESRGNYGYTF. Here the CDR3 DNA reads TGTGCCAGCAGTGAATCCCGTGGGAACTATGGCTACACCTTC.

The chain couples TRBV27 to TRBJ2-7; tentatively, D is TRBD1 or TRBD2 (6 bases each). The CDR3 is 18 residues long. V was trimmed by 3 bases and J by 3 bases, leaving 24 bases between them. Germline V gene data show CDR1 as MNHEY and CDR2 as SMNVEV (reference sequence). The DNA of the CDR3 is TGTGCCAGCAGTTTTTTACCTGTGCGGGACAAATTATACTACGAGCAGTACTTC. It is translated as CASSFLPVRDKLYYEQYF.